This entry describes one TCR beta chain. The antigen remains unidentified. The data derive from a study of shared clonotypes between healthy human individuals. Study-level background: The donor group consisted of a couple of women and a few men, aged 18 to 49. CD4 naive cells filled three plates per donor, CD4 memory three, CD8 naive two and CD8 memory one. Study-wide points: Large depth notwithstanding, sorted-subset sequencing proved incomplete by rarefaction.

The germline V gene encodes CDR1 SGDLS and CDR2 YYNGEE. The V and J ends lost 0 bases and 3 bases respectively, with 10 bases between them. The CDR3 contains 14 residues. TCRdb keeps only in-frame clones here, not all; method: immunoSEQ multiplex PCR. The sample lists about 610,000 clones, approximately 96% occurring once. Naive CD8 cells lacked CD45RO, underwent positive selection for CCR7 and left out terminally differentiated effector memory CD45RA+ cells. There were no recent acute infections or vaccinations among the donors, who were healthy HIV-negative adults. The specimen sequenced was naive CD8+ T cells sorted from blood. This receptor was taken from a woman in her twenties or thirties in good health. The chain couples TRBV9 to TRBJ2-7, with D tentatively TRBD1 (5 bases). The CDR3 loop reads CASSVAGHSYEQYF. The CDR3 DNA reads as TGTGCCAGCAGCGTAGCAGGACACAGCTACGAGCAGTACTTC.